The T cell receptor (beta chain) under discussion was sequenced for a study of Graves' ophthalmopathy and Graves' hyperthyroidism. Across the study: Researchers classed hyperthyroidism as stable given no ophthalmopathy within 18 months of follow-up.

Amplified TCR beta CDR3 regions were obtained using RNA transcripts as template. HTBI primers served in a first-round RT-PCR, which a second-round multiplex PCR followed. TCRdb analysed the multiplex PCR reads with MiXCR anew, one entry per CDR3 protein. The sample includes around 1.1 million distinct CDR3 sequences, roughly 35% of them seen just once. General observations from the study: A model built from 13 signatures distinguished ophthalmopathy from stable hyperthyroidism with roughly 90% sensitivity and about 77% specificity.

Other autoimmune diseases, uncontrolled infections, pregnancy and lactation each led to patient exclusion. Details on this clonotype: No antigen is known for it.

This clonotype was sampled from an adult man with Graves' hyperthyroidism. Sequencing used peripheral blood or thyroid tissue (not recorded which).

The CDR3 spells CATSSKGSGYTF. Here the CDR3 DNA reads TGTGCCACCAGCAGTAAGGGTTCTGGCTACACCTTC. The chain is built from TRBV15 and TRBJ1-2; D remains unclear. Germline lookup yields CDR1 LNHNV and CDR2 YYDKDF (reference sequence). This CDR3 is built from 12 residues. With 3 bases removed from V and 7 bases from J, the gap between germline ends came to 9 bases.